This TCR beta chain stems from a study of blood T cell repertoires in COVID-19. The wider study: From T cells, B-cell-depleted T cells, or PBMCs came the material, which was cDNA or gDNA.

Germline V gene data show CDR1 as LNHNV and CDR2 as YYDKDF (reference sequence). CDR3 length: 15 residues. V was clipped by 0 bases and J by 6 bases, with 12 bases between them. Method: immunoSEQ multiplex PCR; TCRdb's copy keeps in-frame clones and lacks some. The sample consists of around 100,000 clones, 80% to 95% of them appearing once. This TCR derives from a man aged 18 to 29 with COVID-19, enrolled during active disease. V gene TRBV15 combines with J gene TRBJ1-5, with D perhaps matching TRBD1 (6 bases). Sequenced material: peripheral blood. This CDR3 reads CATSRDSGGGQPQHF. For the CDR3, the DNA is TGTGCCACCAGCAGAGATTCGGGGGGCGGTCAGCCCCAGCATTTT.